This T cell receptor beta chain was documented in a study of blood T cell repertoires in COVID-19. Study overall: Collection of acute and convalescent COVID-19 samples took place in the United States, Italy and Spain.

Profiled with immunoSEQ multiplex PCR; TCRdb holds only in-frame clones, not every one. The sample lists roughly 250,000 clones, about 86% seen once, with 4.4% in the top ten. The TCR comes from a man in his fifties with active or convalescent COVID-19. Sequences were obtained from peripheral blood.

The CDR3 region has the DNA TGCGCCAGCAGCTTGGCTTTCCCCGGGGGACCCACCTATGGCTACACCTTC. Translated: CASSLAFPGGPTYGYTF. The chain combines TRBV5-1 with TRBJ1-2; perhaps TRBD1 as D (5 bases). Germline V gene sequence: CDR1 SGHRS, CDR2 YFSETQ. With 0 bases removed from V and 4 bases from J, the gap between germline ends came to 19 bases. The CDR3 is made up of 17 amino acids.